This T cell receptor beta chain was documented in a study of cytomegalovirus exposure and HLA in healthy donors (TCRdb year 2017). About the full investigation: The 666 repertoires of the first cohort and the 110 or so validation repertoires were produced on the same platform, according to a later analysis. The aim of the study was to test whether cataloging public T cell receptors could identify signatures of past pathogen exposure. Along with the approximately 600-subject first cohort, a separate validation cohort of roughly 110 different subjects was used. To predict cytomegalovirus infection status, the study combined high-throughput TCR immunosequencing, statistical association of individual TCRs with disease status, and machine learning. On the study overall, not on this receptor specifically: The classifier was reported to diagnose cytomegalovirus status with high specificity and sensitivity in both the original cohort and the validation cohort. The study listed 150 to 200 TCR beta chains as associated with cytomegalovirus. It was suggested by the authors that the approach could potentially be generalized to other disease states and immunological phenotypes. Subsequent analysis determined that TCRs grouped into clusters in the first cohort also showed a tendency toward co-occurrence across the 120 or so validation repertoires, and roughly 95% of cluster scores exceeded 0. All 130 or so repertoires were used to score co-occurrence in the validation cohort in a later analysis, because that analysis had no HLA typing for the cohort. In vitro tests confirmed that a few of the cytomegalovirus-associated TCR beta chains recognize cytomegalovirus antigens. Across donors, most TCR sequences were observed very rarely, whereas some public TCRs were present in many individuals.

Of note for this clone: Its antigen remains unidentified. No base quality values were provided; no much bigger clone lies one nucleotide off.

Receptor libraries were prepared by the immunoSEQ multiplex PCR assay. On the authors' methods: To diagnose cytomegalovirus status from the catalog of TCR beta chain sequences, a statistical classification framework was built. TCRdb took over this immuneACCESS table, retaining in-frame rearrangements with V and J assigned. Such tables are incomplete; in checked studies, under half of the missing clones stem from an unresolved V gene, and the remainder is unexplained. Clone size and the V and J calls come from that table; the DNA yielded D and trimming. Here the sample has approximately 160,000 clones; around 85% occur a single time. The top ten clones comprise roughly 6% of the sample. Looking up the germline V gene yields CDR1 SGDLS and CDR2 YYNGEE. The CDR3 covers 11 residues, taking in both the cysteine and the phenylalanine. CDR3 DNA only is kept here, 33 bases in frame from base 1. The V end loses 3 bases and the J end loses 10 bases, and a stretch of 8 bases separates them.

The donors belonged to the validation cohort of about 110 subjects, which was separate from the roughly 700-subject first cohort. Source material: PBMCs. This chain is built from TRBV9 and TRBJ2-1, with the D gene not clear enough to name. The TCR comes from a woman in her 30s in good health and CMV-seronegative. The DNA sequence is given as TGTGCCAGCAGCGGACAAGCGGAGCAGTTCTTC. This sequence encodes CASSGQAEQFF.